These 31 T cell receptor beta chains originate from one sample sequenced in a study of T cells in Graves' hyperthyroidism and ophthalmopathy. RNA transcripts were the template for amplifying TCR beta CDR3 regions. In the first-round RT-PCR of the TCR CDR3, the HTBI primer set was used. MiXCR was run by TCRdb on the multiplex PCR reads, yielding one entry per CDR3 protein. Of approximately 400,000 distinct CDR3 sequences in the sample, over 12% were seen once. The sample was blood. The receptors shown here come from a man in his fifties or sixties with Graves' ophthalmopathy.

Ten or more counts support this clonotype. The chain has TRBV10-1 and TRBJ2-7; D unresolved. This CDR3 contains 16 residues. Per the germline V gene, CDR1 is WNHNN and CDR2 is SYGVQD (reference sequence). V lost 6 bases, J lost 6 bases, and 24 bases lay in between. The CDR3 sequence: CASRFTRARRRCEQYF. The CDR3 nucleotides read TGCGCCAGCAGATTTACACGGGCCCGGAGAAGGTGCGAGCAGTACTTC.

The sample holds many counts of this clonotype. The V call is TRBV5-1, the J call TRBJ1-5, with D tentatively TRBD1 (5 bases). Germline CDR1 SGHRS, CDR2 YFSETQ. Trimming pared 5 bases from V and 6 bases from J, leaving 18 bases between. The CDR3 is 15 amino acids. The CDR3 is CASRRGTELSQPQHF. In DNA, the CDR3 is TGCGCCAGCAGGCGAGGGACGGAACTCTCTCAGCCCCAGCATTTT.

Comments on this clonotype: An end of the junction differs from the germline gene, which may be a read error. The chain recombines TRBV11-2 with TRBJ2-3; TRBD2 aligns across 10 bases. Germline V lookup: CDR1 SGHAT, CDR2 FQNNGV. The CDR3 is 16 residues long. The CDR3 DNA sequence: TGTGCCAACAGCTTATCTAGCGGGAGCCGCACAGATACGCAGTATTTT. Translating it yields CANSLSSGSRTDTQYF.

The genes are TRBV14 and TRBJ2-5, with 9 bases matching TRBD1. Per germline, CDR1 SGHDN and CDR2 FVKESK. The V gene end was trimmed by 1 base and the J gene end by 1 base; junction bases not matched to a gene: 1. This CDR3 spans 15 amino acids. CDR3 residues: CASSQVTGGQETQYF. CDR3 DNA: TGTGCCAGCAGCCAAGTGACAGGGGGCCAAGAGACCCAGTACTTC.

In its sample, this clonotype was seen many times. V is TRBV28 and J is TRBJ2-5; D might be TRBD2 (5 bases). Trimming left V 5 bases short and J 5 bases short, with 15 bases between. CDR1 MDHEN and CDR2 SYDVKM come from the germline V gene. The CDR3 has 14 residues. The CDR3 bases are TGTGCCAGCAGTGGCGCCGGGGAGTGGGAGACCCAGTACTTC. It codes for CASSGAGEWETQYF.

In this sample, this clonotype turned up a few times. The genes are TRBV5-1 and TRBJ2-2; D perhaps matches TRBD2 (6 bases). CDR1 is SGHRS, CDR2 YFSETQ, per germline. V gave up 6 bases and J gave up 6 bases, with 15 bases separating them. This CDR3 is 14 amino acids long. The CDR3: CASNLPSVAGELFF. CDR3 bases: TGCGCCAGCAACCTGCCTAGCGTCGCCGGGGAGCTGTTTTTT.

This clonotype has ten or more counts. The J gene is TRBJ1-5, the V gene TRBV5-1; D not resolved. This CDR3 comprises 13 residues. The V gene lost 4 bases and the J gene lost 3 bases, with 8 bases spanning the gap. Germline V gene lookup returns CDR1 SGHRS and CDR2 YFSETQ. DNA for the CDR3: TGCGCCAGCAGCAGGATCCCCAATCAGCCCCAGCATTTT. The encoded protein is CASSRIPNQPQHF.

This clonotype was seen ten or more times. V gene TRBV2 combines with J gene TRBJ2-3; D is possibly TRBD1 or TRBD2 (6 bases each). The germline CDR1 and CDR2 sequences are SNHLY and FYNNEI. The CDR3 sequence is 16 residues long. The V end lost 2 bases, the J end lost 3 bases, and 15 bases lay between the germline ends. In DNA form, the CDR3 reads TGTGCCAGCAGTGAACGTCGGGGGCTAAGGACAGATACGCAGTATTTT. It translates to CASSERRGLRTDTQYF.

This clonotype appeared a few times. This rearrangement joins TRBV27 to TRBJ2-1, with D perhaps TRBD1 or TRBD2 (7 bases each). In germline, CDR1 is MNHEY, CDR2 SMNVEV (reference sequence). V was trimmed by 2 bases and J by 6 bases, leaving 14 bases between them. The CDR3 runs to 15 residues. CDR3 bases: TGTGCCAGCAGTTTACTTCCAGGGGGGGCCAATGAGCAGTTCTTC. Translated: CASSLLPGGANEQFF.

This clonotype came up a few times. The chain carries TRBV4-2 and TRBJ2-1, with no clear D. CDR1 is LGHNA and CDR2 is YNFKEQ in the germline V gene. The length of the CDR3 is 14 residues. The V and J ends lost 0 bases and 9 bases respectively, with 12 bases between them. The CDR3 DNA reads TGTGCCAGCAGCCAAGATCTAGTTCTGGGTGAGCAGTTCTTC. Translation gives CASSQDLVLGEQFF.

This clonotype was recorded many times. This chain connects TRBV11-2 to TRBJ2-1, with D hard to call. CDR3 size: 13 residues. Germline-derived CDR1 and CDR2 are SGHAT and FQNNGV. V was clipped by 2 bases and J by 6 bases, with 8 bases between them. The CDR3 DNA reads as TGTGCCAGCAGCTTATCGGTGGGCAATGAGCAGTTCTTC. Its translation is CASSLSVGNEQFF.

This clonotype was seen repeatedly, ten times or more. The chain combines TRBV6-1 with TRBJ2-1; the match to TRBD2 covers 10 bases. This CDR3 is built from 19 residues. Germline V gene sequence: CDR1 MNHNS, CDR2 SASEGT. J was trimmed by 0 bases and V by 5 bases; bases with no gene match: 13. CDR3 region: CASSLRTSGLFGSYNEQFF. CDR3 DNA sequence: TGTGCCAGCAGTCTGCGGACTAGCGGCCTCTTTGGCTCCTACAATGAGCAGTTCTTC.

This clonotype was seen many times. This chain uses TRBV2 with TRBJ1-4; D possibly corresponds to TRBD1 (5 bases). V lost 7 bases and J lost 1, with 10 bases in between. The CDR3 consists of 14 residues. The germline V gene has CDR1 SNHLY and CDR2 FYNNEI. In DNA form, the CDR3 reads TGTGCCAGCACCGACGGGGGAACTAATGAAAAACTGTTTTTT. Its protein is CASTDGGTNEKLFF.

The CDR3 sequence is CASSFPGTNGGQYF. The CDR3 region has the DNA TGTGCCAGCAGCTTCCCGGGAACAAACGGCGGGCAGTACTTC. The chain carries TRBV7-2 and TRBJ2-7; TRBD2 might be the D (5 bases). Germline CDR1 is SGHTA and CDR2 is FQGNSA. V dropped 3 bases and J dropped 9 bases, with 18 bases sitting between them. The CDR3 spans 14 residues.

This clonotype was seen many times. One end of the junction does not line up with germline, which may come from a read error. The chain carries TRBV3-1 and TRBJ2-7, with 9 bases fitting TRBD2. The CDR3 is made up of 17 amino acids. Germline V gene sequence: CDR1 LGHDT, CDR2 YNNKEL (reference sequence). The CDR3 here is CASCQQPRSGRLDEQYF. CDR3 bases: TGTGCCAGCTGCCAGCAGCCACGGAGCGGGAGGTTGGACGAGCAGTACTTC.

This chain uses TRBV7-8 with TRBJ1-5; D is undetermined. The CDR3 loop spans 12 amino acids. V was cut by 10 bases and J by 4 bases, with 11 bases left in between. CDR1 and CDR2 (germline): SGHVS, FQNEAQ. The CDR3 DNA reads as TGTGCCACCAGGACCGGAAATCAGCCCCAGCATTTT. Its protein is CATRTGNQPQHF. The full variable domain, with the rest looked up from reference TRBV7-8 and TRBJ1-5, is GAGVSQSPRYKVAKRGQDVALRCDPISGHVSLFWYQQALGQGPEFLTYFQNEAQLDKSGLPSDRFFAERPEGSVSTLKIQRTQQEDSAVYLCATRTGNQPQHFGDGTRLSIL.

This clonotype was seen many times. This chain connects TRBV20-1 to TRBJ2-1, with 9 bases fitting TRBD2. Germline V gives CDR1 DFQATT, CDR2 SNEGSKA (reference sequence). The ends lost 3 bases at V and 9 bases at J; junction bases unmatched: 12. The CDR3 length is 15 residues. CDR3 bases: TGCAGTGCTAGGATGCGGGGTAGCGGGAGCTCTGAGCAGTTCTTC. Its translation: CSARMRGSGSSEQFF.

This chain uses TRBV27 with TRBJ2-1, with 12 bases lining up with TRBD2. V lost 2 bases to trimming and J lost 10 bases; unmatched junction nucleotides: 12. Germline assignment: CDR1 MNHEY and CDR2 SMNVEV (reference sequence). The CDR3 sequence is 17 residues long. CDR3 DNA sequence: TGTGCCAGCAGTTTACGACGACTAGCGGGAGTTCCTCCCGAGCAGTTCTTC. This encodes CASSLRRLAGVPPEQFF.

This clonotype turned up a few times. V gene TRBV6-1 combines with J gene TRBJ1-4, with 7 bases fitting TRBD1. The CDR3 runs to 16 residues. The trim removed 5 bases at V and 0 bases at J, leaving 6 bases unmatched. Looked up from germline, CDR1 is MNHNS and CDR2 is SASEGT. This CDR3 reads CASSPIDRATNEKLFF. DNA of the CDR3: TGTGCCAGCAGTCCCATAGACAGGGCAACTAATGAAAAACTGTTTTTT.

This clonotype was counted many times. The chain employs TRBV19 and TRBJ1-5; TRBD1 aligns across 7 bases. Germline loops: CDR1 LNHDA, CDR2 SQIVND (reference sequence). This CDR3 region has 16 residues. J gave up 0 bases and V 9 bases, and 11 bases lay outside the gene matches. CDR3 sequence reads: CASQVGTAYSNQPQHF. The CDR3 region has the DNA TGTGCCAGCCAAGTAGGGACAGCCTATAGCAATCAGCCCCAGCATTTT.

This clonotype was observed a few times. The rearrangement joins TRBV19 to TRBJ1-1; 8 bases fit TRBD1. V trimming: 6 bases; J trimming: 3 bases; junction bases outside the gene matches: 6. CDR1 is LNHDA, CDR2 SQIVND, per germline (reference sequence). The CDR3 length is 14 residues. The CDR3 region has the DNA TGTGCCAGTAGCCAGACAGGGGTGGACACTGAAGCTTTCTTT. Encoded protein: CASSQTGVDTEAFF.

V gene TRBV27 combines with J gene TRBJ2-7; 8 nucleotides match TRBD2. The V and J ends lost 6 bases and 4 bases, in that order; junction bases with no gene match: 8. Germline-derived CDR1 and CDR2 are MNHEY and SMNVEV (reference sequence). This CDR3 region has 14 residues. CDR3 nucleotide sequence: TGTGCCAGCAGACCGGGGGGGGCCCGGTACGAGCAGTACTTC. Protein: CASRPGGARYEQYF.

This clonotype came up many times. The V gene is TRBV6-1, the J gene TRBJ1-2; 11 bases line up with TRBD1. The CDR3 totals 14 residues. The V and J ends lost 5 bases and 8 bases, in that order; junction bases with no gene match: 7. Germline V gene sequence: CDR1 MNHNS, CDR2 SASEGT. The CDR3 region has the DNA TGTGCCAGCAGTACCCTGGACAGGGGGCAAGGCTACACCTTC. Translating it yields CASSTLDRGQGYTF.

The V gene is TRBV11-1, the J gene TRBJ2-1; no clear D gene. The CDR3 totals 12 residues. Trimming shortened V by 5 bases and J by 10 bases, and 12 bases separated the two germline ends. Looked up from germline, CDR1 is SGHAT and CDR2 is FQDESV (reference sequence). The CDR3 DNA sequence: TGTGCCAGCAGCCTGGGCGAGAAGGAGCAGTTCTTC. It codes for CASSLGEKEQFF.

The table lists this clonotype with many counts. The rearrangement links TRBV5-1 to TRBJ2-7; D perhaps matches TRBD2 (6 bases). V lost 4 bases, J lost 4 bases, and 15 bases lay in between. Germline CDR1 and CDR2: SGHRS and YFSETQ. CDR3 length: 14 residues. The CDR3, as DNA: TGCGCCAGCAGCCCGGCGGAGGGCGTTTACGAGCAGTACTTC. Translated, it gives CASSPAEGVYEQYF.

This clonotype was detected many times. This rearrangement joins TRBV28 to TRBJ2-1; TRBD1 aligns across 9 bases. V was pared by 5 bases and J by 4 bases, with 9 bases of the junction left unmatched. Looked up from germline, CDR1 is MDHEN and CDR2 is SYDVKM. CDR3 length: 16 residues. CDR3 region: CASSGIPGQGYNEQFF. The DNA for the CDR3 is TGTGCCAGCAGTGGTATACCGGGACAGGGATACAATGAGCAGTTCTTC.

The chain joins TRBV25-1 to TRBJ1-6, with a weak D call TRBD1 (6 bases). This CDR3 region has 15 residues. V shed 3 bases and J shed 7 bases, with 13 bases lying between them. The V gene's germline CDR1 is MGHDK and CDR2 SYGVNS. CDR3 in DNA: TGTGCCAGCAGTGAGGCCAGGGGCTACAATTCACCCCTCCACTTT. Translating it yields CASSEARGYNSPLHF. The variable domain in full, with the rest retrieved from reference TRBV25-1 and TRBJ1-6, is EADIYQTPRYLVIGTGKKITLECSQTMGHDKMYWYQQDPGMELHLIHYSYGVNSTEKGDLSSESTVSRIRTEHFPLTLESARPSHTSQYLCASSEARGYNSPLHFGNGTRLTVT.

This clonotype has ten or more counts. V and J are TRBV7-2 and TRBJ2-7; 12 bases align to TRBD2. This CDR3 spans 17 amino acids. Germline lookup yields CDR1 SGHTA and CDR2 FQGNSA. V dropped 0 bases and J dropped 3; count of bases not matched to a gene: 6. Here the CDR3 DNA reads TGTGCCAGCAGCTTAGCCGCTAGCGGGAGGGTTCACTACGAGCAGTACTTC. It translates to CASSLAASGRVHYEQYF. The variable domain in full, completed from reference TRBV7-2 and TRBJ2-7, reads GAGVSQSPSNKVTEKGKDVELRCDPISGHTALYWYRQSLGQGLEFLIYFQGNSAPDKSGLPSDRFSAERTGGSVSTLTIQRTQQEDSAVYLCASSLAASGRVHYEQYFGPGTRLTVT.

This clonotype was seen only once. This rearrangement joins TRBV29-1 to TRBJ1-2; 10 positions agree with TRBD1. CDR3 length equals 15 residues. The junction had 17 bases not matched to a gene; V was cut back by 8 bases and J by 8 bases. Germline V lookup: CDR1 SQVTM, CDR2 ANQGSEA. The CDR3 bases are TGCAGCCTCGAACCTTCCGGGACAGGGGTGCCGGGCTACACCTTC. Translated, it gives CSLEPSGTGVPGYTF.

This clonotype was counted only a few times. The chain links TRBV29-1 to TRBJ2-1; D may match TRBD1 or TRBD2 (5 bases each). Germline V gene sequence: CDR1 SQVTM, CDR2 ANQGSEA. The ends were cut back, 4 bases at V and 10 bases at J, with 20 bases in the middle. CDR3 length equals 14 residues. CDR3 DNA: TGCAGCGTTGGTCCACTCCGGGACCCGAGGGAGCAGTTCTTC. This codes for CSVGPLRDPREQFF.

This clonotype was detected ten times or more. CDR3 nucleotides: TGTGCCAGCAGCCCCCGACAGGACTCGAACACAGATACGCAGTATTTT. It specifies CASSPRQDSNTDTQYF. The chain employs TRBV3-1 and TRBJ2-3, with D possibly TRBD1 on 6 matching bases. CDR3 length: 16 residues. Deletions cut 4 bases from V and 2 bases from J, with 16 bases between. Germline V gene lookup returns CDR1 LGHDT and CDR2 YNNKEL (reference sequence).